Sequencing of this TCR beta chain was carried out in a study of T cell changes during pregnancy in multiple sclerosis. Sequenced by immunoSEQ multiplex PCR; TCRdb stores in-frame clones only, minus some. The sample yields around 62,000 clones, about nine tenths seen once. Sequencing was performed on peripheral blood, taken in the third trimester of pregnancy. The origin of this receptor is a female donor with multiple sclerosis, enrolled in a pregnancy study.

The DNA for the CDR3 is TGTGCCAGCAGGGGGTTTTTGGGAGGTCATGGCTACACCTTC. Translating it yields CASRGFLGGHGYTF. The chain recombines TRBV27 with TRBJ1-2; D not resolved. In germline, CDR1 is MNHEY, CDR2 SMNVEV (reference sequence). The CDR3 has 14 amino acids. Trimming removed 6 bases from V and 6 bases from J, with 17 bases in between.